The rows below give T cell receptor beta chains drawn from one sample of a study of beta chain features in type 1 diabetes. Clones were read by immunoSEQ multiplex PCR, and TCRdb kept only the in-frame ones, dropping some. The sample lists about 170,000 clones, 7.5% to 8.5% occurring once. Sequenced material: central memory CD4+ T cells from blood. All receptors derive from a young man with type 1 diabetes. Each CDR3 is given with its conserved first and last residue. The order of the fields is CDR3 DNA, CDR3 protein, clone size, D gene, V gene, J gene. A D gene is named only where the DNA matches it firmly. Some rows mark clone size as missing; the rest say once, few, many or name a class of expanded clone.

CDR3 DNA: TGTGCCAGCTCACCCACGACAGGGGGCAGTACATCAGATACGCAGTATTTT
CDR3 protein: CASSPTTGGSTSDTQYF
clone size: NA
D gene: TRBD1
V gene: TRBV18
J gene: TRBJ2-3

CDR3 DNA: TGCAGCGTTGAATCTAATGGCTACACCTTC
CDR3 protein: CSVESNGYTF
clone size: few
D gene: NA
V gene: TRBV29-1
J gene: TRBJ1-2

CDR3 DNA: TGCGCCAGCAGCCAAGATCAAAGAACAGGGGGCGAGGAAGCTTTCTTT
CDR3 protein: CASSQDQRTGGEEAFF
clone size: few
D gene: TRBD1
V gene: TRBV4-3
J gene: TRBJ1-1

CDR3 DNA: TGCGCCAGCAGACCTGGACTAGCGGGGGGGAGCTCCTACAATGAGCAGTTCTTC
CDR3 protein: CASRPGLAGGSSYNEQFF
clone size: few
D gene: TRBD2
V gene: TRBV10-2
J gene: TRBJ2-1

CDR3 DNA: TGTGCCAGCAGCCAACAGAGCGGGAGCATAGATACGCAGTATTTT
CDR3 protein: CASSQQSGSIDTQYF
clone size: few
D gene: TRBD2
V gene: TRBV4-2
J gene: TRBJ2-3

CDR3 DNA: TGTGCCAGCAGAGGAGACAGAAGACAGGGCTACACCTTC
CDR3 protein: CASRGDRRQGYTF
clone size: few
D gene: NA
V gene: TRBV6-1
J gene: TRBJ1-2

CDR3 DNA: TGTGCCAGCAGCGCTAGGGAGCAGGGGTCATCGGCTTTCTTT
CDR3 protein: CASSAREQGSSAFF
clone size: many
D gene: NA
V gene: TRBV9
J gene: TRBJ1-1

CDR3 DNA: TGTGCCAGCAGCCGCATGACAGGGTACCCAGATACGCAGTATTTT
CDR3 protein: CASSRMTGYPDTQYF
clone size: many
D gene: TRBD1
V gene: TRBV5-6
J gene: TRBJ2-3

CDR3 DNA: TGTGCCAGCAGTCCCCTGGCAGGCACAGATACGCAGTATTTT
CDR3 protein: CASSPLAGTDTQYF
clone size: NA
D gene: NA
V gene: TRBV28
J gene: TRBJ2-3

CDR3 DNA: TGTGCCAGCAGCTTAGTCGCAGGGACCGGGGAGCTGTTTTTT
CDR3 protein: CASSLVAGTGELFF
clone size: few
D gene: NA
V gene: TRBV7-2
J gene: TRBJ2-2

CDR3 DNA: TGTGCCAGCAGCTTTTGGGGGAGGGCCTATTTCGGGGAGCTGTTTTTT
CDR3 protein: CASSFWGRAYFGELFF
clone size: NA
D gene: TRBD2
V gene: TRBV5-6
J gene: TRBJ2-2

CDR3 DNA: TGTGCCAGCTCACCGAATGGGGCCGGCTCCTACAATGAGCAGTTCTTC
CDR3 protein: CASSPNGAGSYNEQFF
clone size: few
D gene: NA
V gene: TRBV18
J gene: TRBJ2-1

CDR3 DNA: TGTGCCAGCAGCTGGGGACAGGGAGACACTGAAGCTTTCTTT
CDR3 protein: CASSWGQGDTEAFF
clone size: few
D gene: TRBD1
V gene: TRBV5-4
J gene: TRBJ1-1

CDR3 DNA: TGTGCCAGCAGCGTACGCGCCGCGGAAGATACGCAGTATTTT
CDR3 protein: CASSVRAAEDTQYF
clone size: few
D gene: NA
V gene: TRBV9
J gene: TRBJ2-3

CDR3 DNA: TGTGCCAGCAGCTTCACTAGCGGGGGGCCAATCTACAATGAGCAGTTCTTC
CDR3 protein: CASSFTSGGPIYNEQFF
clone size: few
D gene: TRBD2
V gene: TRBV5-4
J gene: TRBJ2-1

CDR3 DNA: TGTGCCAGCAGACGGGTGCTCCTCTACAATGAGCAGTTCTTC
CDR3 protein: CASRRVLLYNEQFF
clone size: NA
D gene: NA
V gene: TRBV28
J gene: TRBJ2-1

CDR3 DNA: TGTGCCAGCAGCCAAGGGAAACAGGGGCGAAATGAAAAACTGTTTTTT
CDR3 protein: CASSQGKQGRNEKLFF
clone size: few
D gene: TRBD1
V gene: TRBV4-2
J gene: TRBJ1-4

CDR3 DNA: TGTGCCAGCAGCTTAGATCGGACTACCCGGGAGCAGTACTTC
CDR3 protein: CASSLDRTTREQYF
clone size: NA
D gene: NA
V gene: TRBV11-2
J gene: TRBJ2-7

CDR3 DNA: TGTGCCAGCAGTAGAGGTCGTAGCGTAGGTTACAATGAGCAGTTCTTC
CDR3 protein: CASSRGRSVGYNEQFF
clone size: few
D gene: NA
V gene: TRBV7-2
J gene: TRBJ2-1

CDR3 DNA: TGCGCCAGCAGCTTGGTAGGTCAGGGTGGCACTGAAGCTTTCTTT
CDR3 protein: CASSLVGQGGTEAFF
clone size: NA
D gene: NA
V gene: TRBV5-1
J gene: TRBJ1-1

CDR3 DNA: TGTGCCAGCAGCATCCTAGCGGGGGGGCACAATGAGCAGTTCTTC
CDR3 protein: CASSILAGGHNEQFF
clone size: few
D gene: TRBD2
V gene: TRBV7-6
J gene: TRBJ2-1

CDR3 DNA: TGTGCCACCAGCAGAGCAGGGTCGAACACTGAAGCTTTCTTT
CDR3 protein: CATSRAGSNTEAFF
clone size: NA
D gene: NA
V gene: TRBV15
J gene: TRBJ1-1

CDR3 DNA: TGCGCCAGCAGCCCCGAGCCGGGGGGGAACACCGGGGAGCTGTTTTTT
CDR3 protein: CASSPEPGGNTGELFF
clone size: few
D gene: TRBD2
V gene: TRBV5-1
J gene: TRBJ2-2

CDR3 DNA: TGTGCCATCCTGATGAATAACAGGGAGGGCTATGGCTACACCTTC
CDR3 protein: CAILMNNREGYGYTF
clone size: few
D gene: NA
V gene: TRBV10-3
J gene: TRBJ1-2

CDR3 DNA: TGTGCCAGCAGCGTAGCAGGGTCCTACAATGAGCAGTTCTTC
CDR3 protein: CASSVAGSYNEQFF
clone size: NA
D gene: NA
V gene: TRBV9
J gene: TRBJ2-1

CDR3 DNA: TGTGCCAGCAGCTCAATCCGTACTGACACTGAAGCTTTCTTT
CDR3 protein: CASSSIRTDTEAFF
clone size: NA
D gene: NA
V gene: TRBV11-2
J gene: TRBJ1-1

CDR3 DNA: TGTGCCAGCAGCTTCGGTGGGCACAGGGTCGGGGAGACCCAGTACTTC
CDR3 protein: CASSFGGHRVGETQYF
clone size: NA
D gene: NA
V gene: TRBV7-9
J gene: TRBJ2-5

CDR3 DNA: TGTGCCAGCTCTCCAGGGACAGGGAATAGGAATCAGCCCCAGCATTTT
CDR3 protein: CASSPGTGNRNQPQHF
clone size: few
D gene: TRBD1
V gene: TRBV18
J gene: TRBJ1-5

CDR3 DNA: TGTGCCAGTAACCCCGGGGGACTAGCGGGAGTGACAGATACGCAGTATTTT
CDR3 protein: CASNPGGLAGVTDTQYF
clone size: many
D gene: TRBD2
V gene: TRBV19
J gene: TRBJ2-3

CDR3 DNA: TGTGCCAGCAGTTACTCAGGGGGGGAATATGGCTACACCTTC
CDR3 protein: CASSYSGGEYGYTF
clone size: few
D gene: NA
V gene: TRBV6-6
J gene: TRBJ1-2

CDR3 DNA: TGTGCCAGCAGCGTAGGGGGTAGCGGGATTTACAATGAGCAGTTCTTC
CDR3 protein: CASSVGGSGIYNEQFF
clone size: NA
D gene: TRBD2
V gene: TRBV9
J gene: TRBJ2-1

CDR3 DNA: TGCGCCAGCAGCCCCCAGGGAAGGGGTTCATCCGGAGAAGCTTTCTTT
CDR3 protein: CASSPQGRGSSGEAFF
clone size: few
D gene: NA
V gene: TRBV4-1
J gene: TRBJ1-1

CDR3 DNA: TGCAGCGTTGGACAGAACACTGAAGCTTTCTTT
CDR3 protein: CSVGQNTEAFF
clone size: NA
D gene: NA
V gene: TRBV29-1
J gene: TRBJ1-1

CDR3 DNA: TGCGCCAGCAGCTTGGAGCGGGACACAGATACGCAGTATTTT
CDR3 protein: CASSLERDTDTQYF
clone size: few
D gene: TRBD2
V gene: TRBV5-1
J gene: TRBJ2-3

CDR3 DNA: TGTGCCAGCAGTTCGACTTGGGAGCAGTTCTTC
CDR3 protein: CASSSTWEQFF
clone size: NA
D gene: NA
V gene: TRBV6-6
J gene: TRBJ2-1

CDR3 DNA: TGTGCCAGCAGCTTAGAGGGGTCTAGAGAAAAACTGTTTTTT
CDR3 protein: CASSLEGSREKLFF
clone size: many
D gene: NA
V gene: TRBV7-9
J gene: TRBJ1-4

CDR3 DNA: TGTGCCAGCAGTCCCCCGGGACTAGTGGGTACGCAGTATTTT
CDR3 protein: CASSPPGLVGTQYF
clone size: NA
D gene: TRBD2
V gene: TRBV28
J gene: TRBJ2-3

CDR3 DNA: TGCGCCAGCAGCTTGGGGACTGGGCCGGGATACGAGCAGTACTTC
CDR3 protein: CASSLGTGPGYEQYF
clone size: few
D gene: NA
V gene: TRBV5-1
J gene: TRBJ2-7

CDR3 DNA: TGTGCCAGCAGCGCACAGGGGGCTCATCAGCCCCAGCATTTT
CDR3 protein: CASSAQGAHQPQHF
clone size: NA
D gene: TRBD1
V gene: TRBV9
J gene: TRBJ1-5

CDR3 DNA: TGCGCCAGCAGCTTGTATACTAGCGGGAGCATGCGGTTCTTC
CDR3 protein: CASSLYTSGSMRFF
clone size: many
D gene: TRBD2
V gene: TRBV5-1
J gene: TRBJ2-1

CDR3 DNA: TGTGCCAGCAGCAAGACAGGGGGTACTGAAGCTTTCTTT
CDR3 protein: CASSKTGGTEAFF
clone size: NA
D gene: TRBD1
V gene: TRBV5-4
J gene: TRBJ1-1

CDR3 DNA: TGTACCTGTACTAGCGGGAGTAACACCGGGGAGCTGTTTTTT
CDR3 protein: CTCTSGSNTGELFF
clone size: NA
D gene: TRBD2
V gene: TRBV30
J gene: TRBJ2-2

CDR3 DNA: TGCGCCAGCAGCCAAGAAACAGGGTTTAACACCGGGGAGCTGTTTTTT
CDR3 protein: CASSQETGFNTGELFF
clone size: NA
D gene: NA
V gene: TRBV4-3
J gene: TRBJ2-2

CDR3 DNA: TGTGCCAGCAGCGGCCAAGCCTACGGCTCCTATAATTCACCCCTCCACTTT
CDR3 protein: CASSGQAYGSYNSPLHF
clone size: few
D gene: NA
V gene: TRBV9
J gene: TRBJ1-6

CDR3 DNA: TGTGCCAGCTCCCTAACGGGGACAGGGGAGTGGACTGAAGCTTTCTTT
CDR3 protein: CASSLTGTGEWTEAFF
clone size: few
D gene: TRBD1
V gene: TRBV18
J gene: TRBJ1-1

CDR3 DNA: TGTGCCAGCAGCGTAGGACAGAGTCTGGAGCAGTACTTC
CDR3 protein: CASSVGQSLEQYF
clone size: NA
D gene: NA
V gene: TRBV9
J gene: TRBJ2-7

CDR3 DNA: TGCAGTGCTGACCAGGGGGACACGCAGTATTTT
CDR3 protein: CSADQGDTQYF
clone size: few
D gene: TRBD1
V gene: TRBV20-1
J gene: TRBJ2-3

CDR3 DNA: TGTGCCAGCAGCGACACCCTGGACAGGGTTGGTGGCTACACCTTC
CDR3 protein: CASSDTLDRVGGYTF
clone size: few
D gene: TRBD1
V gene: TRBV2
J gene: TRBJ1-2

CDR3 DNA: TGTGCCAGCAGCGCGACACGGCATGGCTACACCTTC
CDR3 protein: CASSATRHGYTF
clone size: NA
D gene: NA
V gene: TRBV7-2
J gene: TRBJ1-2

CDR3 DNA: TGTGCCAGCCGGCCCACAGCCCCCACTGAAGCTTTCTTT
CDR3 protein: CASRPTAPTEAFF
clone size: few
D gene: NA
V gene: TRBV27
J gene: TRBJ1-1

CDR3 DNA: TGTGCCAGCAGTTTTGGAGGGAACCTTGTCCGCACTGAAGCTTTCTTT
CDR3 protein: CASSFGGNLVRTEAFF
clone size: once
D gene: NA
V gene: TRBV28
J gene: TRBJ1-1

CDR3 DNA: TGTGCCAGCGAAGCGCCTAGCACAGATACGCAGTATTTT
CDR3 protein: CASEAPSTDTQYF
clone size: NA
D gene: NA
V gene: TRBV2
J gene: TRBJ2-3

CDR3 DNA: TGTGCCATCAGTGCTAGCGGGTTCTCCTACGAGCAGTACTTC
CDR3 protein: CAISASGFSYEQYF
clone size: NA
D gene: TRBD2
V gene: TRBV10-3
J gene: TRBJ2-7